Given below is one T cell receptor beta chain in context. Its antigen has not been determined. No much larger clone is present one base from it, and per-base qualities are unavailable. The trial excluded patients who had a history of autoimmune disease or who were on systemic immunosuppression. Peripheral blood for TCR sequencing was collected from all dose cohorts at baseline, on cycle 4 day 1, and on cycle 7 day 1. The samples were taken from a phase I, first-in-human, multicenter, open-label dose-escalation trial of ivuxolimab. The trial enrolled adults with locally advanced or metastatic head and neck squamous cell, hepatocellular, melanoma or renal cell carcinoma. Before TCR sequencing, CD4+ and CD8+ T cells were separately sorted from peripheral blood. V loses 2 bases of germline sequence and J loses 6 bases, and the interval between the two ends is 14 bases. Reading from cysteine to phenylalanine, the CDR3 counts 15 amino acids. The read is trimmed to its CDR3 DNA, 45 bases read in frame from base 1. In the germline V gene, CDR1 corresponds to MDHEN and CDR2 to SYDVKM.

This specimen belongs to a study of OX40 agonist ivuxolimab in advanced cancers. Broadly, across the study: Ivuxolimab was a fully human IgG2 agonistic monoclonal antibody targeting the costimulatory receptor OX40 (CD134). Intravenous ivuxolimab was administered to patients every 2 weeks at six dose levels: 0.01, 0.1, 0.3, 1.5, 3 and 10 mg/kg. Of the roughly 51 patients in dose escalation, approximately 20 had hepatocellular carcinoma, some 15 had melanoma, 9 had renal cell carcinoma and 9 had head and neck cancer. A male proportion of roughly 80% and a mean age of around 60 years, ranging from about 20 to 85, were recorded for the dose-escalation cohort. Prior anti-PD-1, anti-PD-L1 or anti-CTLA-4 therapy was permitted, and checkpoint inhibitors had been received by around 40% of dose-escalation patients. Partial responses were achieved by three dose-escalation patients, of whom one had hepatocellular carcinoma and two had cutaneous melanoma. Peripheral TCRbeta sequencing was intended to test whether TCR sequence diversity was altered and clonal T-cell expansion was caused by ivuxolimab. The paper covers the monotherapy dose-escalation part of the phase I ivuxolimab trial, which included N ≈ 50 patients.

Broad study findings and their caveats: The antigen specificity of the peripheral T cells that underwent clonal expansion was not determined. Partial responders in the 0.1-3.0 mg/kg groups had among the lowest normalized peripheral clonal expansion, especially among CD8+ T cells. At doses from 0.1 to 3.0 mg/kg, clonal expansion was seen in both CD4+ and CD8+ blood T cells between baseline and week 6. On average, CD8+ T cells showed more expanded clones than CD4+ T cells after ivuxolimab. Low levels of normalized T-cell clonal expansion were also shown by some nonresponding patients.

Genomic DNA was isolated from the sorted cells so that the TCRbeta CDR3 region could be sequenced. The immunoSEQ Assay was used for sequencing of TCRbeta CDR3 regions. TCRdb limited this immuneACCESS table to in-frame rearrangements with V and J called. A share of clones is missing; checked studies link under half to unresolved V genes, and the rest is unexplained. The sample yields around 34,000 clones; more than 60% were counted once. Of the sample, less than 15% falls within the top ten clones. Sequenced material: CD4+ or CD8+ T cells sorted from blood, taken in a trial of the OX40 agonist ivuxolimab. This clonotype was sampled from an adult with an advanced solid tumor such as melanoma, head and neck, liver or kidney cancer. The rearrangement combines TRBV28 with TRBJ1-5, with the D gene not confidently named. This receptor carries the CDR3 CASSLGGSHGQPQHF. DNA sequence: TGTGCCAGCAGTTTAGGAGGATCCCACGGTCAGCCCCAGCATTTT.